The sequence of this T cell receptor beta chain was determined in a study of cytomegalovirus exposure and HLA in healthy donors (dated by TCRdb to about 2017). Looking at the study overall: In an earlier analysis of roughly 500 of the donors, 276 Gb of sequence data and 117 million unique TCR beta sequences from 150 million to 200 million T cells were reported. An early release that covered fewer than 750 HLA-typed donors contained approximately 290 gigabases of sequencing data and 85 million to 100 million unique TCR sequences. The genetic ancestry cluster associated with self-reported Caucasian donors included 70% to 85% of the roughly 410 genotyped donors. The study aimed to test whether cataloging public T cell receptors could reveal signatures of past pathogen exposure. The T cell repertoires of under 750 subjects were profiled by immunosequencing and related to cytomegalovirus serostatus. A separate validation cohort of over a hundred different subjects was used in addition to the approximately 610-subject first cohort. High-throughput TCR immunosequencing, statistical association of individual TCRs with disease status, and machine learning were combined to predict cytomegalovirus infection status. To study patterns of TCR occurrence, a later analysis re-analyzed previously published TCR beta repertoires from several hundred donors and added high-resolution HLA genotyping. The later analysis used no new phenotypic data to find candidate immune exposures, relying instead on TCR beta sequences and their occurrence across donors. An earlier analysis of roughly 580 of the donors used high-throughput TCR beta sequencing to judge whether each TCR beta V gene segment behaved as functional or pseudogenic. Donor age, sex, ethnicity and CMV serostatus were compiled alongside the repertoire data. A later genetic analysis took genome-wide SNP genotypes for 398 of the 666 donors and used that subset as a discovery cohort. Every discovery cohort repertoire had been produced on one sequencing platform. Both class I and class II loci were covered by HLA typing, at four-digit resolution. Typing coverage varied by locus: roughly 629-630 donors for A, B, C, DRB1 and DQB1; more than 500 for DQA1; more than 600 for DPA1; 450 to 480 for DPB1. A handful of DR-DQ haplotypes were handled as single units for association and clustering because linkage in the cohort was strong. On average, around 240,000 unique TCR beta nucleotide sequences were sequenced per donor among some 420 genotyped donors of the cohort, with 15% to 20% of those sequences being non-productive. Overall study outcomes, separate from this receptor: In a later genetic analysis, fewer N-insertions in productive TCRs were reported among donors in an Asian-associated ancestry cluster than the roughly 640-donor mean. Cytomegalovirus status was reported to be diagnosed by the classifier with high specificity and sensitivity in both the original and validation cohorts. Because HLA typing was unavailable for some donors at each locus, only the typed subset was used in association tests. In an earlier analysis of fewer than 700 of the donors, most TCR beta V segments appeared in productive rearrangements about 87% or about 30% of the time, broadly matching IMGT annotations. Sequencing depth was assumed to be roughly uniform across donors in the presence/absence analyses, though that assumption may not hold. In vitro tests confirmed that three of the cytomegalovirus-associated TCR beta chains recognize cytomegalovirus antigens. The earlier analysis of 450 to 700 of the donors excluded seventeen rarely observed V segments, including chromosome 9 orphons, because counts were too low. A later analysis found that TCR association rates varied across HLA loci, with DRB1 alleles showing the most associated TCRs and HLA-C alleles the fewest. The authors suggested that the approach could potentially be generalized to other disease states and immunological phenotypes. A later analysis associated some 17,000 TCR beta sequences with specific HLA alleles at a false discovery rate of 0.05. A cluster of highly shared sequence variants was judged likely to represent a technical artifact of the sequencing pipeline. Correlated functional status among segregating V segments might be attributable to linkage disequilibrium, but an unknown experimental factor could not be ruled out. A further reported finding was that TCR beta sequences accurately predicted the HLA-A and HLA-B alleles for most subjects in the first cohort. Several of the top co-occurrence clusters appeared to be linked to parvovirus B19, influenza, CMV and Epstein-Barr virus, according to a later analysis. The study gave a list of some 150 TCR beta chains associated with cytomegalovirus. According to a later analysis, most CMV-associated TCR beta chains appeared to be HLA-restricted, and the HLA associations seemed to be driven largely by CMV exposure. V-gene and J-gene trimming of TCR beta chains was associated with a missense DCLRE1C variant in a later genetic analysis, and the association was replicated in an independent cohort. Across donors, most TCR sequences were observed very rarely, whereas some public TCRs were present in many individuals. The cohort was sequenced for TCR beta chains only, and without alpha or paired-chain data the features that could be detected were limited. Assigning TCR associations to individual alleles was difficult when HLA alleles, especially DR and DQ, strongly co-occurred. Compared with equally common non-associated chains, HLA-associated TCR beta chains in a later analysis were more clonally expanded and had lower generation probabilities. The 87-base-pair reads could not distinguish some IMGT-functional V segments, including TRBV6-2 and TRBV6-3, so those segments were excluded. The only immune exposure information available for the cohort was CMV serostatus.

At the junction V is shortened by 0 bases and J by 7 bases, with 10 bases in between. The CDR3 holds 14 amino acids from the cysteine to the phenylalanine. The read is trimmed to its CDR3 DNA, 42 bases read in frame from base 1. The germline V gene (reference sequence) supplies CDR1 SGHNT and CDR2 YYREEE. This clone was observed once. There is no known antigen for this receptor. Base qualities are missing; no much larger clone stands one base away. Library preparation was by the immunoSEQ multiplex PCR assay. The multiplex PCR relied on a mix of 60 forward primers for TCR Vbeta segments and 13 reverse primers for TCR Jbeta segments. A multiplex PCR assay on genomic DNA amplified the CDR3 region of rearranged TCR beta genes. On the Illumina HiSeq System, the amplified TCR beta libraries were sequenced as 87-base-pair reads. The study's own analysis went as follows. Across the roughly 670 repertoires, a later analysis counted some 80 million unique TCR beta chains, around 11 million of which were shared by at least two donors. Raw reads were error-corrected and collapsed into unique sequences with a nearest-neighbor algorithm that merged closely related sequences to remove PCR and sequencing errors. V, D and J gene segments were assigned by aligning CDR3 sequences to IMGT reference sequences. Each retained sequence needed at least a six-nucleotide match to both a V gene segment and a J gene segment. A rearrangement was called productive if the CDR3 had no stop codons and remained in frame with V and J, and every other rearrangement was called non-productive. CDR3 was defined according to IMGT convention as the region running from the second conserved V-encoded cysteine to the conserved J-encoded phenylalanine. Sequences without an unambiguous match to a single V gene segment were excluded from the earlier analysis of about 600 of the donors. An earlier analysis of a few hundred of the donors classified V segments as functional when productive rearrangements were above 56.7% and as segregating when the standard deviation between donors was above 5%. A statistical classification framework was built for diagnosing cytomegalovirus status from the catalog of TCR beta chain sequences. A later analysis assigned V and J genes by comparing TCR nucleotide sequences with IMGT/GENE-DB human TR gene sequences. The TCRdist pipeline was used in a later analysis to assign CDR3 sequences and most-parsimonious VDJ recombination scenarios. In a later analysis, each TCR beta chain was defined by its CDR3 amino acid sequence together with its V-gene family, and reads without a unique V-gene family were excluded. A later analysis removed over 500 highly shared, low-generation-probability nucleotide sequences to deal with suspected cross-contamination and a sequencing artifact. For each public chain, a later analysis derived a clonal expansion index from normalized ranks of inferred template counts within each repertoire. Generation probabilities in a later analysis came from a VDJ recombination model fitted to out-of-frame rearrangements, and those results were checked against IGoR. In a later analysis, TCR-TCR, TCR-HLA and TCR-CMV co-occurrence was scored with hypergeometric tests, and a repertoire-size bias correction was applied to TCR pairs. False discovery rates were estimated in a later analysis by permuting HLA or CMV assignments 20 times. In a later analysis, co-occurring TCRs were grouped with DBSCAN, and TCRdist sequence similarity was added when clustering was performed within HLA-allele-positive subsets. Co-occurrence clustering excluded repertoires with fewer than 30,000 or more than 120,000 public chains, plus five with anomalous nucleotide sharing. TCRdb obtained this table from immuneACCESS and retained in-frame rearrangements with V and J assigned. These tables miss some clones; where compared with another copy, unresolved V genes account for less than half of the shortfall, and the remainder is unexplained. V, J and clone size derive from that table, while D and trimming were established from the DNA sequence. Across this sample there are some 99,000 clones, with roughly 80% seen only once. The top ten hold 2% to 2.5% of the sample.

The cohort comprised some 700 healthy bone marrow donors. Cohort members were all nominally healthy when sampled, although unrecorded immune exposures were likely present. The donor was CMV seronegative and was included in the group of a few hundred seronegative cohort members. A peripheral blood sample was provided by each donor, and peripheral blood mononuclear cells were used for TCR beta sequencing. The Qiagen DNeasy Blood Extraction Kit was used to extract genomic DNA from the blood cell samples. Sequenced sample: PBMCs. This TCR was recovered from a man in his forties in good health and CMV-seronegative. The rearranged chain carries TRBV5-4 and TRBJ2-2, and TRBD2 may be the D gene, going by 6 matching bases. The CDR3 is CASSLAGGIGELFF. The sequence in DNA is TGTGCCAGCAGCTTGGCCGGAGGGATCGGGGAGCTGTTTTTT.